The 12 T cell receptor beta chains given below trace back to one sample, sequenced in a study of T cell responses to AZD1222 COVID-19 vaccine. Data came from immunoSEQ multiplex PCR; TCRdb stores just in-frame clones and leaves some out. The data contain 60,000 to 70,000 clones, roughly four fifths of them singletons. The sequencing used peripheral blood, collected on day 0 of AZD1222 vaccination. The receptor set was obtained from an adult in good health.

Only a few counts were recorded for this clone. The gene calls are TRBV19 and TRBJ1-2; 11 bases fit TRBD1. Germline V lookup: CDR1 LNHDA, CDR2 SQIVND (reference sequence). Trimming cost V 4 bases and J 4 bases; bases outside gene matches: 5. This CDR3 spans 15 amino acids. CDR3 DNA sequence: TGTGCCAGTAGTACTCAGGGACAGGGGGTCTATGGCTACACCTTC. It is translated as CASSTQGQGVYGYTF.

The V gene is TRBV4-1, the J gene TRBJ2-7; 13 positions match TRBD2. Losses at the gene ends were 4 bases for V and 2 bases for J; bases not matched to a gene: 8. This CDR3 has 17 residues. CDR1 and CDR2 from the germline V gene are MGHRA and YSYEKL. CDR3 residues: CASSLETSGGTPYEQYF. DNA of the CDR3: TGCGCCAGCAGCCTTGAGACTAGCGGGGGGACACCCTACGAGCAGTACTTC.

The chain employs TRBV3-1 (or the pseudogene TRBV3-2) and TRBJ2-5; D unclear. The length of the CDR3 is 13 residues. Germline V gene data show CDR1 as LGHDT and CDR2 as YNNKEL (reference sequence). V was clipped by 0 bases and J by 4 bases, with 6 bases between them. For the CDR3, the DNA is TGTGCCAGCAGCCAAGATACCGTAGAGACCCAGTACTTC. Encoded protein: CASSQDTVETQYF.

The CDR3, as DNA: TGTGCCTGGAGGCTTGGGACTAGCGGGGCTGTAAAAACTAGCACAGATACGCAGTATTTT. This codes for CAWRLGTSGAVKTSTDTQYF. The V call is TRBV30, the J call TRBJ2-3; 13 bases fit TRBD2. V was pared by 3 bases and J by 0 bases, with 15 bases of the junction left unmatched. The CDR3 length is 20 residues. From germline, CDR1 is GTSNPN and CDR2 SVGIG (reference sequence). Full variable domain (missing parts from reference TRBV30 and TRBJ2-3): SQTIHQWPATLVQPVGSPLSLECTVEGTSNPNLYWYRQAAGRGLQLLFYSVGIGQISSEVPQNLSASRPQDRQFILSSKKLLLSDSGFYLCAWRLGTSGAVKTSTDTQYFGPGTRLTVL.

The chain recombines TRBV20-1 with TRBJ1-1, with 8 bases lining up with TRBD1. The CDR3 contains 13 residues. Germline V gene sequence: CDR1 DFQATT, CDR2 SNEGSKA (reference sequence). V lost 3 bases, J lost 5 bases, and 5 bases stayed unmatched. The CDR3: CSASRTGRTEAFF. CDR3 nucleotide sequence: TGCAGTGCTAGTCGGACAGGGAGGACTGAAGCTTTCTTT.

The rearrangement links TRBV6-6 to TRBJ1-1, with D tentatively TRBD1 (5 bases). CDR1 is MNHNY, CDR2 SVGAGI, per germline (reference sequence). Trimming shortened V by 6 bases and J by 9 bases, and 14 bases separated the two germline ends. The CDR3 is made up of 12 amino acids. CDR3: CASSQYRNQAFF. Here the CDR3 DNA reads TGTGCCAGCAGCCAATACAGGAACCAAGCTTTCTTT.

The rearrangement joins TRBV7-8 to TRBJ1-6; D unclear. The CDR3 is made up of 14 amino acids. The V gene lost 0 bases and the J gene lost 11 bases, with 11 bases spanning the gap. Germline lookup yields CDR1 SGHVS and CDR2 FQNEAQ. The CDR3 loop is CASSLAEKVPPLHF. In DNA form, the CDR3 reads TGTGCCAGCAGCTTAGCGGAGAAGGTTCCACCCCTCCACTTT.

V gene TRBV10-2 combines with J gene TRBJ2-7, with unresolved D. Trimming took 3 bases from V and 5 from J, leaving 5 bases between them. The germline gives CDR1 WSHSY, CDR2 SAAADI. The CDR3 is made up of 11 amino acids. As DNA, the CDR3 is TGCGCCAGCAGTGATGGTAACGAGCAGTACTTC. It yields the protein CASSDGNEQYF.

The rearrangement joins TRBV4-1 to TRBJ1-3, with D possibly matching TRBD1 (5 bases). V was cut by 3 bases and J by 0 bases, with 9 bases left in between. The V gene's germline CDR1 is MGHRA and CDR2 YSYEKL. This CDR3 spans 15 amino acids. CDR3 sequence: CASSQGPYSGNTIYF. The CDR3 DNA sequence: TGCGCCAGCAGCCAGGGACCCTACTCTGGAAACACCATATATTTT.

This rearrangement joins TRBV28 to TRBJ2-1, with 8 bases aligning to TRBD2. Germline assignment: CDR1 MDHEN and CDR2 SYDVKM. After removal of 6 bases from V and 1 base from J, the junction contained 8 bases not matched to a gene. CDR3 length equals 16 residues. The CDR3 sequence: CASSRTSLNSYNEQFF. Here the CDR3 DNA reads TGTGCCAGCAGCCGGACTAGCCTGAATTCCTACAATGAGCAGTTCTTC.

This clone has just one count. The rearrangement joins TRBV29-1 to TRBJ2-2, with 8 bases identical to TRBD1. Losses at the gene ends were 7 bases for V and 0 bases for J; bases not matched to a gene: 7. Germline CDR1 and CDR2: SQVTM and ANQGSEA. CDR3 size: 15 residues. DNA of the CDR3: TGCAGCGCCCAGGGGGCCAAAGCGAACACCGGGGAGCTGTTTTTT. Protein sequence: CSAQGAKANTGELFF.

J is TRBJ1-5 and V is TRBV6-6; D gene ambiguous. Germline assignment: CDR1 MNHNY and CDR2 SVGAGI (reference sequence). Between the trimmed V and J ends, which lost 10 bases and 0 bases, there was a span of 10 bases. CDR3 size: 13 residues. The CDR3 loop reads CAITTGSNQPQHF. The DNA of the CDR3 is TGTGCCATCACCACCGGTAGCAATCAGCCCCAGCATTTT.